One and the same sample provided the 12 T cell receptor beta chains below, sequenced in a study of cytomegalovirus exposure and HLA in healthy donors. Vbeta (60) and Jbeta (13) primers were used in the PCR. TCRdb's table, derived via immunoSEQ multiplex PCR, lists solely in-frame clones and lacks some. The sample includes roughly 100,000 clones, around four fifths of them seen just once. Sequencing input: PBMCs. The source is a woman aged 40 to 50 in good health and CMV-seronegative.

The chain couples TRBV29-1 to TRBJ1-6; weak D call: TRBD1 (5 bases). The CDR3 sequence is 14 residues long. The V end lost 6 bases, the J end lost 8 bases, and 17 bases lay between the germline ends. CDR1 is SQVTM, CDR2 ANQGSEA, per germline. CDR3 sequence (DNA): TGCAGCGTGCGCGTCCAGGGTGAGGATTCACCCCTCCACTTT. Its protein product is CSVRVQGEDSPLHF.

This clone was counted between two and nine times. V is TRBV15 and J is TRBJ2-2; the match to TRBD1 covers 10 bases. CDR3 length: 15 residues. In germline, CDR1 is LNHNV, CDR2 YYDKDF (reference sequence). The ends lost 5 bases at V and 7 bases at J; junction bases unmatched: 7. The CDR3 DNA is TGTGCCACCAGCGGGAGACAGGGGGCCGGCGGGGAGCTGTTTTTT. Its translation: CATSGRQGAGGELFF. Variable domain in full (rest from reference TRBV15 and TRBJ2-2): DAMVIQNPRYQVTQFGKPVTLSCSQTLNHNVMYWYQQKSSQAPKLLFHYYDKDFNNEADTPDNFQSRRPNTSFCFLDIRSPGLGDTAMYLCATSGRQGAGGELFFGEGSRLTVL.

V and J are TRBV27 and TRBJ2-7; the D is unclear. The length of the CDR3 is 12 residues. Trimming cost V 2 bases and J 2 bases, with 4 bases left between them. The germline CDR1 and CDR2 sequences are MNHEY and SMNVEV (reference sequence). This CDR3 is CASSLTPYEQYF. As DNA, the CDR3 is TGTGCCAGCAGTTTAACTCCCTACGAGCAGTACTTC.

The chain has TRBV15 and TRBJ2-7, with 10 positions matching TRBD1. The germline gives CDR1 LNHNV, CDR2 YYDKDF (reference sequence). The CDR3 sequence is 14 residues long. J was trimmed by 6 bases and V by 3 bases; bases with no gene match: 5. The CDR3 here is CATSSWTGGGEQYF. CDR3 sequence (DNA): TGTGCCACCAGCAGTTGGACAGGGGGAGGCGAGCAGTACTTC.

This clone turned up a few times. V usage is TRBV7-2 and J usage is TRBJ2-7; D is unresolved. CDR3 length: 13 residues. The germline gives CDR1 SGHTA, CDR2 FQGNSA. The V end was cut by 5 bases, the J end by 6 bases, with 14 bases between. The CDR3 DNA sequence: TGTGCCAGCAGCCCGAGACTCCCCCCCGAGCAGTACTTC. Amino acid sequence: CASSPRLPPEQYF. Using reference TRBV7-2 and TRBJ2-7 for the parts outside the CDR3, the full variable domain is GAGVSQSPSNKVTEKGKDVELRCDPISGHTALYWYRQSLGQGLEFLIYFQGNSAPDKSGLPSDRFSAERTGGSVSTLTIQRTQQEDSAVYLCASSPRLPPEQYFGPGTRLTVT.

This clone was detected once. The chain links TRBV6-5 to TRBJ1-4; D remains unclear. Trimming pared 0 bases from V and 8 bases from J, leaving 13 bases between. The CDR3 is made up of 15 amino acids. Germline loops: CDR1 MNHEY, CDR2 SVGAGI. The CDR3 sequence: CASSYSRGSGEKLFF. In DNA form, the CDR3 reads TGTGCCAGCAGTTACTCGAGAGGGTCGGGGGAAAAACTGTTTTTT.

CDR3 DNA: TGTGCCAGCAGTTTTGGATCCCAGGGGGTCTACGAGCAGTACTTC. It translates to CASSFGSQGVYEQYF. The chain uses TRBV27 and TRBJ2-7; 7 nucleotides line up with TRBD1. CDR1 and CDR2 from the germline V gene are MNHEY and SMNVEV (reference sequence). This CDR3 is built from 15 residues. Germline trimming cut 3 bases from V and 3 bases from J; bases unmatched to any gene: 8.

The chain has TRBV27 and TRBJ1-2, with D tentatively TRBD1 (6 bases). The CDR3 has 13 residues. Trimming took off 6 bases at V and 8 bases at J, with 16 bases between the two ends. The germline CDR1 and CDR2 sequences are MNHEY and SMNVEV (reference sequence). This chain's CDR3 is CASRPDRFGGYTF. The CDR3 DNA sequence: TGTGCCAGCAGACCCGACAGGTTTGGCGGCTACACCTTC.

The V and J genes are TRBV19 and TRBJ2-5, with D tentatively TRBD2 (6 bases). This CDR3 is 14 amino acids long. V lost 5 bases, J lost 2 bases, and 12 bases lay in between. Germline CDR1 LNHDA, CDR2 SQIVND (reference sequence). For the CDR3, the DNA is TGTGCCAGTAGTTTCGGGACTCTACAAGAGACCCAGTACTTC. It specifies CASSFGTLQETQYF.

This clone was observed a few times. The rearrangement uses TRBV19 and TRBJ2-1; 7 bases align to TRBD2. CDR1 is LNHDA and CDR2 is SQIVND in the germline V gene (reference sequence). This CDR3 contains 14 residues. Trimming removed 3 bases from V and 3 bases from J; junction bases left unmatched: 2. The CDR3 sequence is CASSIGTIYNEQFF. In DNA form, the CDR3 reads TGTGCCAGTAGTATTGGGACTATCTACAATGAGCAGTTCTTC.

J is TRBJ2-2 and V is TRBV4-3, with D possibly matching TRBD1 (5 bases). The V end lost 0 bases, the J end lost 5 bases, and 13 bases lay between the germline ends. The CDR3 consists of 16 residues. CDR1 is LGHNA, CDR2 YSLEER, per germline. As DNA, the CDR3 is TGCGCCAGCAGCCAAGATGGGCAGGGTGTAACCGGGGAGCTGTTTTTT. This gives the protein CASSQDGQGVTGELFF.

The rearrangement joins TRBV28 to TRBJ2-5; the D is unclear. The end of the DNA fits TRBJ2-7 better, so the J call may be wrong. This CDR3 region has 15 residues. Germline V CDR1 and CDR2: MDHEN, SYDVKM. The DNA of the CDR3 is TGTGCCAGCAGCTTACCCGCGCCAAATTCCTACGAGCAGTACTTC. Amino acid sequence: CASSLPAPNSYEQYF.